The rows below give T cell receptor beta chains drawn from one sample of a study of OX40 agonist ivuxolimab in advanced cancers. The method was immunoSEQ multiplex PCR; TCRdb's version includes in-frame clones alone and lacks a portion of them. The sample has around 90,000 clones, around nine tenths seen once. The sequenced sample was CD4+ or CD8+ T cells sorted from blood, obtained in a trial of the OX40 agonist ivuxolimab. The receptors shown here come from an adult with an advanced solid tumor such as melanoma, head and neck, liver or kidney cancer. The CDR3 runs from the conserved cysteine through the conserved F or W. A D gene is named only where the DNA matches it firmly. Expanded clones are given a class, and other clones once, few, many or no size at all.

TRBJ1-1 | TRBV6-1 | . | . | TGTGCCAGCAGTGAGAATGGACAGATGAACACTGAAGCTTTCTTT | CASSENGQMNTEAFF
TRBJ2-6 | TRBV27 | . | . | TGTGCCAGCAAACGCTCTGGGGCCAACGTCCTGACTTTC | CASKRSGANVLTF
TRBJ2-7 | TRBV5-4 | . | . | TGTGCCAGCAGCAACCCTCACTCCTACGAGCAGTACTTC | CASSNPHSYEQYF
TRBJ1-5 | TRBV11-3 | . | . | TGTGCCAGCAGCTTAGGAATGGGTCAGCCCCAGCATTTT | CASSLGMGQPQHF
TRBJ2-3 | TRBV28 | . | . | TGTGCCAGCAGTGACAGATCAGATACGCAGTATTTT | CASSDRSDTQYF
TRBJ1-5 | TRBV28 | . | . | TGTGCCAGCAGCTCAGGGGCGCTCGGTCAGCCCCAGCATTTT | CASSSGALGQPQHF
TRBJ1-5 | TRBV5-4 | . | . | TGTGCCAGCAGCTTGGATAGCAATCAGCCCCAGCATTTT | CASSLDSNQPQHF
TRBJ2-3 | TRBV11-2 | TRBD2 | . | TGTGCCAGCAGCGGACTAGCGGGAGTCCCCACAGATACGCAGTATTTT | CASSGLAGVPTDTQYF
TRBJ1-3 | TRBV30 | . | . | TGTGCCTGGCAGGGATCTGGAAACACCATATATTTT | CAWQGSGNTIYF
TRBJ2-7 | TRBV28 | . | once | TGTGCCAGCAGTTTTAAACTGACGGCTTCCTACGAGCAGTACTTC | CASSFKLTASYEQYF
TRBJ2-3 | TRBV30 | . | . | TGTGCCAGCGATACTGGCACAGATACGCAGTATTTT | CASDTGTDTQYF
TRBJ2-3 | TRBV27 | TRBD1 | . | TGTGCCAGCAGGGACAGGGCCACAGATACGCAGTATTTT | CASRDRATDTQYF
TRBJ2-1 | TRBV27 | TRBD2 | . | TGTGCCAGCAGTTACGGACTAGCGGGAGTCAATGAGCAGTTCTTC | CASSYGLAGVNEQFF
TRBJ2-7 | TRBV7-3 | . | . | TGTGCCAGCAGCTCCGGCGTGGGGGGCGCGGGGCAGTACTTC | CASSSGVGGAGQYF
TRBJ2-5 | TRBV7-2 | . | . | TGTGCCAGCAGCGGATCCCCAACGAGGGCCTCCTCAGAGACCCAGTACTTC | CASSGSPTRASSETQYF
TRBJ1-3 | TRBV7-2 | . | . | TGTGCCAGCAGCTCCGTCGGAGGGATCACAGGAAACACCATATATTTT | CASSSVGGITGNTIYF
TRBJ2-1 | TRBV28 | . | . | TGTGCCAGCAGTGCTTACTACAATGAGCAGTTCTTC | CASSAYYNEQFF
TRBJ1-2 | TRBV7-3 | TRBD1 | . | TGTGCCAGCAGCTTGGGAAGGGACAGGGGTGGTGGAAATGGCTACACCTTC | CASSLGRDRGGGNGYTF
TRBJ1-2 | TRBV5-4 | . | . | TGTGCCAGCAGCTTGGGTACCTATGGCTACACCTTC | CASSLGTYGYTF
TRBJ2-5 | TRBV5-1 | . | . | TGCGCCAGCAGCATCCTTGGGCCCGCGGCCGAGACCCAGTACTTC | CASSILGPAAETQYF
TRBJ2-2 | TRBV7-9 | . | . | TGTGCCAGCAGAGACAGGAACACCGGGGAGCTGTTTTTT | CASRDRNTGELFF
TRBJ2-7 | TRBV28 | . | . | TGTGCCAGCAGCCGCCTCCCGGACGAGCAGTACTTC | CASSRLPDEQYF
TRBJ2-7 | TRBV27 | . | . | TGTGCCATCGTCCTAGGGGGGGCTCTGTCCGAGCAGTACTTC | CAIVLGGALSEQYF
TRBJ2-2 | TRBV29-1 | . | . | TGCAGCGTTGAGGGGGGCTCGAACACCGGGGAGCTGTTTTTT | CSVEGGSNTGELFF
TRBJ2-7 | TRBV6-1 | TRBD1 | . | TGTGCCAGCTGGACAGGGAACTCCTACGAGCAGTACTTC | CASWTGNSYEQYF
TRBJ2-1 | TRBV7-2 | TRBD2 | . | TGTGCCAGCAGCTTAGGCGGACTAGGCGGGCAGTTCTTC | CASSLGGLGGQFF
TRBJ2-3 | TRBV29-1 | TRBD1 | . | TGCAGCGCTGAGGGGACAGGGGGCGCAGATACGCAGTATTTT | CSAEGTGGADTQYF
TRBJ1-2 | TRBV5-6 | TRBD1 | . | TGTGCCAGCAGCCCCCCGGGACAGGGCGCGCAAGGCTACACCTTC | CASSPPGQGAQGYTF